These 15 T cell receptor beta chains originate from one sample sequenced in a study of T cell responses to AZD1222 COVID-19 vaccine. Sequenced by immunoSEQ multiplex PCR; TCRdb stores in-frame clones only, minus some. The table records some 140,000 clones, approximately 90% of them present only once. This specimen was peripheral blood, taken on day 0 of AZD1222 vaccination. These receptors were collected from an adult in good health.

The CDR3 bases are TGTGCCTGGAGTGCCCCAGGGGCCCTCAATCAGCCCCAGCATTTT. Its protein is CAWSAPGALNQPQHF. J is TRBJ1-5 and V is TRBV30, with a possible D match to TRBD1 (6 bases). Trimming took off 1 base at V and 3 bases at J, with 13 bases between the two ends. There are 15 residues in the CDR3. Germline V gene sequence: CDR1 GTSNPN, CDR2 SVGIG (reference sequence).

The V gene is TRBV9, the J gene TRBJ2-7, with 9 bases that match TRBD2. V gave up 3 bases and J gave up 5 bases; unmatched junction bases: 9. This CDR3 region has 15 residues. CDR1 and CDR2 (germline): SGDLS, YYNGEE. The CDR3 protein is CASSASGTSIDEQYF. The CDR3, as DNA: TGTGCCAGCAGCGCCTCCGGGACTAGCATCGACGAGCAGTACTTC.

The rearrangement uses TRBV19 and TRBJ1-4, with 7 positions matching TRBD1. CDR3 length: 14 amino acids. In germline, CDR1 is LNHDA, CDR2 SQIVND (reference sequence). V was pared by 8 bases and J by 3 bases, with 6 bases of the junction left unmatched. CDR3 in amino acids: CASLDRAPNEKLFF. CDR3 coding DNA: TGTGCCAGTCTCGACAGGGCCCCTAATGAAAAACTGTTTTTT.

The chain combines TRBV3-1 (or the pseudogene TRBV3-2) with TRBJ1-1; a weak D match, TRBD1 (6 bases). Trimming took 1 base from V and 4 from J, leaving 10 bases between them. Germline values: CDR1 LGHDT, CDR2 YNNKEL (reference sequence). The CDR3 is made up of 14 amino acids. The CDR3 is CASSQGGGSTEAFF. DNA for the CDR3: TGTGCCAGCAGCCAAGGTGGGGGCTCCACTGAAGCTTTCTTT.

The J gene is TRBJ2-7, the V gene TRBV6-5; D ambiguous. V was pared by 5 bases and J by 1 base, with 12 bases between. CDR3 length: 14 residues. Germline V gene data show CDR1 as MNHEY and CDR2 as SVGAGI. The CDR3 DNA is TGTGCCAGCAGTCCGGGCCTCCTATCCTACGAGCAGTACTTC. Translating it yields CASSPGLLSYEQYF.

The rearrangement links TRBV24-1 to TRBJ2-7; 9 nucleotides agree with TRBD2. The CDR3 contains 13 residues. The V gene's germline CDR1 is KGHDR and CDR2 SFDVKD. After removal of 10 bases from V and 3 bases from J, the junction contained 6 bases not matched to a gene. The CDR3 nucleotides are TGTGCCACAGCGGGAGGCGCATTCTACGAGCAGTACTTC. Residues: CATAGGAFYEQYF.

V is TRBV10-3 and J is TRBJ1-3; D is uncertain. The length of the CDR3 is 15 residues. V shed 3 bases and J shed 0 bases, with 9 bases lying between them. Germline V lookup: CDR1 ENHRY, CDR2 SYGVKD. CDR3 sequence reads: CAISDTTPSGNTIYF. CDR3 coding DNA: TGTGCCATCAGTGATACAACCCCCTCTGGAAACACCATATATTTT.

V and J are TRBV5-1 and TRBJ2-1; D remains ambiguous. V dropped 3 bases and J dropped 9 bases, with 13 bases sitting between them. Germline CDR1 is SGHRS and CDR2 is YFSETQ. The CDR3 covers 13 residues. CDR3 protein: CASSSVIGSEQFF. The CDR3, as DNA: TGCGCCAGCAGCTCGGTGATTGGAAGTGAGCAGTTCTTC.

The J gene is TRBJ1-2, the V gene TRBV7-8, with TRBD1 matching over 8 bases. After removal of 4 bases from V and 8 bases from J, the junction contained 6 bases not matched to a gene. Germline assignment: CDR1 SGHVS and CDR2 FQNEAQ. CDR3 length equals 13 residues. The CDR3 is CASSWTGRKGYTF. Written as DNA, the CDR3 is TGTGCCAGCAGCTGGACAGGGAGGAAAGGCTACACCTTC.

V and J are TRBV19 and TRBJ1-1; TRBD1 is a possible D gene (5 bases). V was clipped by 6 bases and J by 1 base, with 15 bases between them. The CDR3 totals 15 residues. The germline V gene has CDR1 LNHDA and CDR2 SQIVND (reference sequence). This CDR3 is CASSPLGAENTEAFF. CDR3 coding DNA: TGTGCCAGTAGCCCCCTCGGGGCCGAGAACACTGAAGCTTTCTTT.

V and J are TRBV13 and TRBJ2-7; tentatively, D is TRBD2 (5 bases). The germline V gene encodes CDR1 PRHDT and CDR2 FYEKMQ (reference sequence). V was cut by 5 bases and J by 2 bases, with 13 bases left in between. This CDR3 comprises 14 residues. CDR3 amino acids: CASSPTRDPYEQYF. The CDR3 coding sequence is TGTGCCAGCAGCCCAACCCGGGATCCCTACGAGCAGTACTTC. The entire variable domain, with the rest obtained from reference TRBV13 and TRBJ2-7, is as follows: AAGVIQSPRHLIKEKRETATLKCYPIPRHDTVYWYQQGPGQDPQFLISFYEKMQSDKGSIPDRFSAQQFSDYHSELNMSSLELGDSALYFCASSPTRDPYEQYFGPGTRLTVT.

This chain connects TRBV7-9 to TRBJ1-4, with 8 bases that match TRBD1. The CDR3 sequence is 13 residues long. V lost 11 bases and J lost 8; bases outside the gene matches: 10. Germline values: CDR1 SEHNR, CDR2 FQNEAQ (reference sequence). DNA for the CDR3: TGTGCCGTCAAAGTGGGACAGGAAGAAAAACTGTTTTTT. Amino acid sequence: CAVKVGQEEKLFF.

V and J are TRBV25-1 and TRBJ2-5, with a weak D call TRBD1 (5 bases). CDR1 is MGHDK, CDR2 SYGVNS, per germline. The CDR3 is 17 amino acids. V gave up 2 bases and J gave up 0 bases, with 16 bases separating them. CDR3: CASSERGRQTYQETQYF. The CDR3 DNA follows: TGTGCCAGCAGTGAAAGGGGAAGGCAGACTTACCAAGAGACCCAGTACTTC.

CDR3 residues: CASISPKMIYNSPLHF. DNA of the CDR3: TGTGCCAGCATTTCCCCGAAGATGATATATAATTCACCCCTCCACTTT. The V and J genes are TRBV27 and TRBJ1-6, with unresolved D. This CDR3 region has 16 residues. Germline CDR1 MNHEY, CDR2 SMNVEV (reference sequence). With 7 bases removed from V and 4 bases from J, the gap between germline ends came to 17 bases.

The chain has TRBV28 and TRBJ2-7; unclear D gene. This CDR3 comprises 18 residues. The germline gives CDR1 MDHEN, CDR2 SYDVKM. The germline V and J ends were trimmed by 6 bases and 1 base, with 25 bases remaining between them. The CDR3 DNA reads TGTGCCAGCAGCCAAAGGTTGGGCCCCTCACCCTTTTCCTACGAGCAGTACTTC. Protein sequence: CASSQRLGPSPFSYEQYF.